The rows below give T cell receptor beta chains drawn from one sample of a study of cytomegalovirus exposure and HLA in healthy donors. Assay: immunoSEQ multiplex PCR; the TCRdb copy retains only in-frame clones and omits some. Of 150,000 or so clones listed, 81% are singletons. The specimen was PBMCs. These receptors were taken from a man aged 45-60 years in good health and CMV-seropositive. CDR3s include the opening cysteine and the closing phenylalanine or tryptophan. A D gene is named only where the DNA matches it firmly. Clone sizes are given selectively: once, few, many, or a class where the clone is expanded.

J gene	clone size	V gene	D gene	CDR3 protein	CDR3 DNA
TRBJ1-2	.	TRBV7-3	.	CASGQRGYGYTF	TGTGCCAGCGGTCAGCGAGGCTATGGCTACACCTTC
TRBJ2-3	.	TRBV5-8	.	CASSLRQGTDTQYF	TGTGCCAGCAGCTTGCGCCAGGGCACAGATACGCAGTATTTT
TRBJ2-7	.	TRBV15	TRBD1	CATSLVWTGAHEQYF	TGTGCCACCAGCTTGGTCTGGACAGGGGCACACGAGCAGTACTTC
TRBJ2-5	.	TRBV5-4	TRBD2	CASSRGLAGQETQYF	TGTGCCAGCAGCAGGGGACTAGCGGGACAAGAGACCCAGTACTTC
TRBJ1-5	.	TRBV7-2	.	CASSPTASQPQHF	TGTGCCAGCAGCCCAACCGCCAGTCAGCCCCAGCATTTT
TRBJ1-5	.	TRBV10-3	.	CAISSRGTSNQPQHF	TGTGCCATCAGCTCAAGGGGGACGAGCAATCAGCCCCAGCATTTT
TRBJ2-3	.	TRBV27	.	CASSLGDSDTQYF	TGTGCCAGCAGTTTAGGGGACTCAGATACGCAGTATTTT
TRBJ2-5	.	TRBV11-3	.	CASSSRTQETQYF	TGTGCCAGCAGCTCCCGGACACAAGAGACCCAGTACTTC
TRBJ1-2	.	TRBV6-5	TRBD1	CASDPGKGGGGYTF	TGTGCCAGCGACCCTGGAAAAGGGGGCGGGGGCTACACCTTC
TRBJ2-5	.	TRBV6-5	.	CASKTPGRETQYF	TGTGCCAGCAAGACTCCGGGGAGGGAGACCCAGTACTTC
TRBJ2-7	few	TRBV15	TRBD1	CATSRDRDSSYEQYF	TGTGCCACCAGCAGAGATCGGGACAGCTCCTACGAGCAGTACTTC
TRBJ2-1	few	TRBV11-2	TRBD1	CASSRTQGASYNEQFF	TGTGCCAGCAGCAGGACACAGGGGGCCTCCTACAATGAGCAGTTCTTC
TRBJ2-7	.	TRBV7-2	.	CASKSQDRSYEQYF	TGTGCCTCCAAATCACAGGACAGATCCTACGAGCAGTACTTC
TRBJ2-3	.	TRBV4-1	TRBD2	CASSPGLAGGSTDTQYF	TGCGCCAGCAGCCCGGGACTAGCGGGGGGTAGCACAGATACGCAGTATTTT
TRBJ1-2	once	TRBV14	TRBD1	CASSRDRSFGGYTF	TGTGCCAGCAGCCGGGACAGGTCTTTTGGTGGCTACACCTTC
TRBJ2-7	.	TRBV9	.	CASSFEQGPPYEQYF	TGTGCCAGCAGCTTCGAACAGGGCCCTCCCTACGAGCAGTACTTC
TRBJ1-4	.	TRBV2	.	CASRQGLNEKLFF	TGTGCCAGCAGGCAGGGCCTAAATGAAAAACTGTTTTTT
TRBJ2-5	.	TRBV5-1	.	CASSSVETQYF	TGCGCCAGCAGCTCCGTAGAGACCCAGTACTTC
TRBJ1-5	.	TRBV18	.	CASSPPGGEYEPQHF	TGTGCCAGCTCACCACCTGGGGGGGAGTACGAGCCCCAGCATTTT
TRBJ2-7	.	TRBV14	.	CASSYATGPYEQYF	TGTGCCAGCAGTTACGCCACAGGACCCTACGAGCAGTACTTC
TRBJ2-1	.	TRBV27	TRBD2	CASSVSGRSSYNEQFF	TGTGCCAGCAGTGTTAGCGGGAGGAGCTCCTACAATGAGCAGTTCTTC
TRBJ2-2	.	TRBV18	.	CASSVTDEGGELFF	TGTGCCAGCTCAGTAACGGACGAGGGCGGGGAGCTGTTTTTT
TRBJ1-1	.	TRBV5-4	TRBD1	CASSKGTAIEAFF	TGTGCCAGCAGCAAGGGGACAGCAATTGAAGCTTTCTTT
TRBJ1-1	.	TRBV6-1	TRBD1	CASSDRQGTEAFF	TGTGCCAGCAGTGACAGACAGGGGACTGAAGCTTTCTTT
TRBJ2-5	.	TRBV5-1	.	CASRGVAHQETQYF	TGCGCCAGCCGCGGAGTGGCACACCAAGAGACCCAGTACTTC
TRBJ2-2	.	TRBV7-9	.	CASSPGTAGELFF	TGTGCCAGCAGCCCAGGGACTGCCGGGGAGCTGTTTTTT
TRBJ2-7	.	TRBV7-3	.	CASSAVREEEQYF	TGTGCCAGCAGCGCAGTTAGGGAGGAAGAGCAGTACTTC
TRBJ2-5	.	TRBV19	.	CASSIGSGHQETQYF	TGTGCCAGTAGTATAGGGTCTGGCCACCAAGAGACCCAGTACTTC
TRBJ2-5	.	TRBV19	TRBD1	CASSIRTGFGETQYF	TGTGCCAGTAGTATACGGACAGGGTTCGGAGAGACCCAGTACTTC
TRBJ1-4	.	TRBV7-6	TRBD1	CASSLRQGATNEKLFF	TGTGCCAGCAGCCTTCGACAGGGAGCAACTAATGAAAAACTGTTTTTT
TRBJ2-3	.	TRBV18	.	CASSPLTSRADTQYF	TGTGCCAGCTCACCCCTTACTAGTCGGGCAGATACGCAGTATTTT
TRBJ1-3	.	TRBV6-6	.	CAIQGTGNTIYF	TGTGCCATCCAGGGAACTGGAAACACCATATATTTT
TRBJ1-3	.	TRBV6-6	.	CASNIRLGNTIYF	TGTGCCAGCAACATCCGTCTTGGAAACACCATATATTTT
TRBJ1-2	few	TRBV6-1	.	CASSRQETNYGYTF	TGTGCCAGCAGCCGACAGGAGACTAACTATGGCTACACCTTC
TRBJ2-3	.	TRBV1	.	CTSSPSGGTDTQYF	TGCACCAGCAGCCCTAGCGGGGGGACAGATACGCAGTATTTT
TRBJ1-1	.	TRBV11-2	TRBD1	CASDPVGRGPRNTEAFF	TGTGCCAGCGACCCTGTGGGCAGGGGGCCGAGGAACACTGAAGCTTTCTTT
TRBJ1-2	.	TRBV4-2	TRBD1	CASSQATGVGYGYTF	TGTGCCAGCAGCCAAGCAACAGGGGTAGGATATGGCTACACCTTC
TRBJ2-7	.	TRBV7-9	TRBD2	CASSLREGGEQYF	TGTGCCAGCAGCTTAAGGGAGGGAGGCGAGCAGTACTTC
TRBJ2-1	.	TRBV28	TRBD1	CASRSDRGLGEQFF	TGTGCCAGCAGGTCAGACAGGGGCTTAGGGGAGCAGTTCTTC
TRBJ2-7	.	TRBV2	TRBD2	CASGGLGSYEQYF	TGTGCCAGCGGGGGACTAGGGTCCTACGAGCAGTACTTC
TRBJ2-7	once	TRBV5-1	.	CASSTGQLSYEQYF	TGCGCCAGCAGCACGGGACAACTCTCCTACGAGCAGTACTTC